This T cell receptor (beta chain) came from a study of identifying expanded T cells in peripheral blood. The method was immunoSEQ multiplex PCR; TCRdb's version includes in-frame clones alone and lacks a portion of them. The table lists some 90,000 clones, 75% to 90% of them singletons, with roughly 5.5% in the top ten. Germline V gene lookup returns CDR1 MNHNY and CDR2 SVGAGI (reference sequence). V lost 2 bases and J lost 7, with 17 bases in between. CDR3 size: 15 residues. This chain uses TRBV6-6 with TRBJ1-2, with a possible D match to TRBD1 (6 bases). Sequencing input: blood. The sequence was collected from a person aged 18 to 70 in good health. The CDR3 sequence: CASSYQATGSGGYTF. The CDR3, as DNA: TGTGCCAGCAGTTACCAAGCCACAGGGTCGGGTGGCTACACCTTC.